This T cell receptor beta chain emerged from a study of blood T cell repertoires in COVID-19 (dated by TCRdb to the early 2020s). Concerning the study at large: The collaborator samples originated in the United States, Italy and Spain and spanned the acute and convalescent phases of COVID-19. The repertoires were made available in a free public database intended to serve as a resource for research on the immune response to SARS-CoV-2. The material from the prospective study consisted of cDNA or gDNA derived from T cells, B-cell-depleted T cells, or PBMCs. Where HLA class I and class II types were available, the types were taken from metadata supplied by the sample provider, not from assay-based typing. The sample metadata nearly always contained a de-identified subject ID, COVID-19 status, age in years and sex. The samples were drawn from two sources: the first 160 participants of the ongoing ImmuneRACE study, and over 950 subjects contributed by 6 global collaborators. Deeply sampled blood TCRbeta repertoires from subjects exposed to, actively infected with, or recovered from COVID-19 were included in the dataset. Study-level results and caveats: Clinical and demographic metadata were provided uncurated, with the amount varying by source and participant.

From its cysteine to its phenylalanine, the CDR3 spans 12 amino acids. Only CDR3 DNA remains: 36 bases, in frame from the first base. As encoded in the germline V gene (reference sequence), CDR1 is LNHDA while CDR2 is SQIVND. The germline V end is reduced by 5 bases and the J end by 5 bases; junction bases left unmatched: 2. TCRbeta CDR3 regions were amplified from genomic DNA by means of the immunoSEQ Assay, a bias-controlled multiplex PCR. In the authors' own workflow: The number of nucleated cells in each sample was estimated from the amplification of reference gene primers within the assay. To quantify the absolute abundance of each unique TCRbeta CDR3 rearrangement, sequence reads were collapsed and filtered. For each sample, productive Simpson clonality was calculated by taking the square root of Simpson's diversity index across productive rearrangements. TCRdb retrieved this table from immuneACCESS and kept in-frame rearrangements only. Not all clones are present; in checked studies, unresolved V genes account for under half, and no reason is known for the remainder. V and J calls plus clone size are reproduced from that table; the DNA served to infer D and trimming. Here the sample has some 150,000 clones; 88% occur a single time. The ten largest make up 1.5% of the sample.

Each collaborating institution followed its own protocols to collect whole blood in K2EDTA tubes. For TCRbeta analysis, collaborators shipped samples as frozen whole blood, isolated PBMCs, or DNA extracted from either of those sample types. This clone was observed a few times. Its specific antigen is unknown. Per-nucleotide qualities are absent, and no much larger clonotype sits a single base away. Sequencing used peripheral blood. Recombination linked TRBV19 to TRBJ1-1, and 7 bases in between align with TRBD1. The sequence was collected from a woman in her fifties or sixties with acute or convalescent COVID-19. This receptor carries the CDR3 CASSVQGTEAFF. At the DNA level, the sequence is TGTGCCAGTAGTGTACAGGGGACTGAAGCTTTCTTT.